The clone carrying this TCR beta chain was counted at least ten times. Antigen: not known. The ends were cut back, 4 bases at V and 3 bases at J, with 24 bases in the middle. The CDR3 is made up of 19 amino acids. CDR1 and CDR2 (germline): SNHLY, FYNNEI. The sample is drawn from a study of T cells in Graves' hyperthyroidism and ophthalmopathy. The study's findings and limits: The majority of expanded thyroid clonotypes above 0.001 also appeared in blood.

Isolation of PBMCs was performed on around 9.4 ml fresh peripheral blood. The TCR beta CDR3 regions underwent amplification using RNA transcripts as the source. The HTBI primer set was used in a first-round RT-PCR of the TCR CDR3. TCRdb fed the multiplex PCR reads into MiXCR, producing one record per CDR3 protein. This table holds about 400,000 distinct CDR3 sequences, over 13% found once. This receptor was taken from a man between 45 and 60 years old with Graves' ophthalmopathy. Source material: blood. The chain recombines TRBV2 with TRBJ1-4; perhaps TRBD1 as D (5 bases). The CDR3 region has the DNA TGTGCCAGCAGTGCGCGTGAGGCAGCGCGGGTGGGGCCTAATGAAAAACTGTTTTTT. Protein: CASSAREAARVGPNEKLFF.